A single sample gave rise to the 30 T cell receptor beta chains below, sequenced in a study of regulatory T cells in long-lasting Graves disease. Time point given: persistent/refractory GD, antithyroid drugs over 5 years with positive TRAb. RNA isolated from PBMCs was used to make the TCR library. CDR3 regions were amplified by Arm-PCR using iRepertoire HTBI primers to build TCR beta libraries. TCRdb processed the multiplex PCR reads anew with MiXCR; each CDR3 protein has one entry. The sample includes some 420,000 distinct CDR3 sequences, less than 25% of them seen just once. Here the sequenced sample was peripheral blood mononuclear cells (PBMCs), taken when the disease was refractory, from a patient treated with antithyroid drugs. These receptors came from a female donor with Graves disease.

The table lists this clonotype with many counts. This chain links TRBV2 with TRBJ2-5; TRBD2 agrees at 7 bases. With V trimmed by 6 bases and J by 3 bases, 4 bases remained unmatched. CDR1 SNHLY and CDR2 FYNNEI come from the germline V gene. The CDR3 contains 13 residues. In DNA form, the CDR3 reads TGTGCCAGCAGCGGGGGGAACAAAGAGACCCAGTACTTC. It specifies CASSGGNKETQYF.

This chain links TRBV7-2 with TRBJ2-7; D gene unclear. The CDR3 totals 14 residues. Germline lookup yields CDR1 SGHTA and CDR2 FQGNSA. The V gene lost 5 bases and the J gene lost 3 bases, with 14 bases spanning the gap. The CDR3: CASSRSTRDYEQYF. The CDR3 coding sequence is TGTGCCAGCAGCCGCTCCACTCGAGACTACGAGCAGTACTTC.

The CDR3 reads CASSPDRASNYGYTF. As DNA, the CDR3 is TGTGCCAGCAGCCCGGACAGGGCGTCTAACTATGGCTACACCTTC. This chain links TRBV7-2 with TRBJ1-2, with 8 nucleotides matching TRBD1. J was trimmed by 0 bases and V by 5 bases; bases with no gene match: 5. Germline V lookup: CDR1 SGHTA, CDR2 FQGNSA. The CDR3 is 15 amino acids.

This clonotype was counted ten times or more. The chain couples TRBV28 to TRBJ1-1, with D perhaps matching TRBD1 (5 bases). The CDR3 totals 14 residues. Trimming removed 3 bases from V and 6 bases from J, with 14 bases in between. Germline values: CDR1 MDHEN, CDR2 SYDVKM. DNA for the CDR3: TGTGCCAGCAGTTTGGGGGATCAAGTCGCTGAAGCTTTCTTT. This codes for CASSLGDQVAEAFF.

This clonotype has ten or more counts. This sequence joins TRBV2 and TRBJ2-2; D is perhaps TRBD2 (6 bases). CDR1 SNHLY and CDR2 FYNNEI come from the germline V gene. V was shortened by 3 bases and J by 7 bases, with 12 bases between the two germline ends. This CDR3 region has 14 residues. DNA of the CDR3: TGTGCCAGCAGTGATTCGGGACTTTTCGGGGAGCTGTTTTTT. Translation: CASSDSGLFGELFF.

This clonotype came up many times. The chain couples TRBV28 to TRBJ1-5, with D uncertain. CDR1 and CDR2 from the germline V gene are MDHEN and SYDVKM. V dropped 1 base and J dropped 5 bases, with 3 bases sitting between them. This CDR3 is built from 12 residues. This CDR3 is CASSLSDQPQHF. The CDR3 coding sequence is TGTGCCAGCAGTTTATCGGATCAGCCCCAGCATTTT.

This clonotype was seen more than once but under ten times. This chain uses TRBV5-1 with TRBJ1-1; D not resolved. Germline V gene lookup returns CDR1 SGHRS and CDR2 YFSETQ. V was shortened by 4 bases and J by 4 bases, with 17 bases between the two germline ends. CDR3 length: 15 residues. The CDR3 DNA is TGCGCCAGCAGCAGAGAGGAGGAAGTGAGCACTGAAGCTTTCTTT. Its protein product is CASSREEEVSTEAFF.

The chain combines TRBV28 with TRBJ1-5; D is uncertain. The CDR3 loop spans 16 amino acids. From germline, CDR1 is MDHEN and CDR2 SYDVKM. Trimming stripped 1 base from V and 6 bases from J, with 16 bases between. CDR3 DNA sequence: TGTGCCAGCAGTTTATTTTTATCGGGGAGCGGTCAGCCCCAGCATTTT. This translates into CASSLFLSGSGQPQHF.

This chain's CDR3 is CATSRAPGTEAFF. The CDR3 region has the DNA TGTGCCACCAGCAGAGCACCGGGTACTGAAGCTTTCTTT. This rearrangement joins TRBV15 to TRBJ1-1; no firm D call. With 1 base removed from V and 5 bases from J, the gap between germline ends came to 8 bases. The CDR3 contains 13 residues. Germline CDR1 LNHNV, CDR2 YYDKDF (reference sequence).

The chain uses TRBV3-1 and TRBJ1-1, with D uncertain. CDR1 and CDR2 from the germline V gene are LGHDT and YNNKEL (reference sequence). V lost 0 bases and J 3 bases, leaving 17 bases between the germline ends. This CDR3 region has 17 residues. CDR3 sequence (DNA): TGTGCCAGCAGCCAAGAGGAGGCAGAACCCAATTACACTGAAGCTTTCTTT. Protein: CASSQEEAEPNYTEAFF.

This clonotype was counted ten times or more. The rearrangement uses TRBV27 and TRBJ1-4; the D gene is possibly TRBD1 (5 bases). The germline V gene encodes CDR1 MNHEY and CDR2 SMNVEV (reference sequence). V lost 7 bases and J lost 5, with 17 bases in between. There are 15 residues in the CDR3. As DNA, the CDR3 is TGTGCCAGCAACCCGACTGGGGGGAGAAATGAAAAACTGTTTTTT. This translates into CASNPTGGRNEKLFF.

This chain uses TRBV9 with TRBJ1-2, with D possibly matching TRBD1 (5 bases). Germline CDR1 is SGDLS and CDR2 is YYNGEE. The CDR3 is 16 amino acids. Trimming took off 3 bases at V and 1 base at J, with 16 bases between the two ends. This CDR3 reads CASSGDFGGDNYGYTF. The CDR3 bases are TGTGCCAGCAGCGGAGATTTTGGGGGAGATAACTATGGCTACACCTTC. Full variable domain (outside the CDR3, taken from reference TRBV9 and TRBJ1-2): DSGVTQTPKHLITATGQRVTLRCSPRSGDLSVYWYQQSLDQGLQFLIQYYNGEERAKGNILERFSAQQFPDLHSELNLSSLELGDSALYFCASSGDFGGDNYGYTFGSGTRLTVV.

Comment on this clonotype: A read error is possible here, since a much larger clone lies one base away. The J gene is TRBJ2-7, the V gene TRBV27; the match to TRBD1 covers 9 bases. The germline V gene has CDR1 MNHEY and CDR2 SMNVEV (reference sequence). There are 13 residues in the CDR3. CDR3 nucleotide sequence: TGTGCCAGCAGTGCGACAGGGGGTTACGAGCAGTGCTTC. Protein product: CASSATGGYEQCF.

This clonotype was detected ten times or more. The rearrangement links TRBV20-1 to TRBJ1-1, with D unclear. V lost 6 bases to trimming and J lost 1 base, with 6 bases between them. This CDR3 has 11 amino acids. Germline CDR1 is DFQATT and CDR2 is SNEGSKA (reference sequence). The CDR3 region is CSASRNTEAFF. In DNA form, the CDR3 reads TGCAGTGCCTCCAGGAACACTGAAGCTTTCTTT.

This clonotype was seen a few times. The chain is built from TRBV3-1 and TRBJ1-5, with 11 nucleotides matching TRBD1. The V segment lost 4 bases and the J segment 4 bases; nucleotides outside the gene matches: 3. Per the germline V gene, CDR1 is LGHDT and CDR2 is YNNKEL (reference sequence). The CDR3 contains 15 residues. CDR3 in DNA: TGTGCCAGCAGCCGAGGACAGGGGGCGAATCAGCCCCAGCATTTT. Protein sequence: CASSRGQGANQPQHF.

The rearrangement links TRBV13 to TRBJ2-2; the match to TRBD2 covers 11 bases. The CDR3 covers 17 residues. The V gene end was trimmed by 3 bases and the J gene end by 2 bases; junction bases not matched to a gene: 5. Per the germline V gene, CDR1 is PRHDT and CDR2 is FYEKMQ (reference sequence). CDR3 coding DNA: TGTGCCAGCAGCTTCTCCGGGACTAGCGGTAACACCGGGGAGCTGTTTTTT. The encoded protein is CASSFSGTSGNTGELFF.

The J gene is TRBJ1-1, the V gene TRBV4-1; D not resolved. V lost 0 bases to trimming and J lost 4 bases, with 9 bases between them. The CDR3 has 14 amino acids. Looked up from germline, CDR1 is MGHRA and CDR2 is YSYEKL. CDR3 amino acids: CASSQDLFSTEAFF. The CDR3 coding sequence is TGCGCCAGCAGCCAAGATCTATTCAGCACTGAAGCTTTCTTT.

This clonotype was counted many times. V gene TRBV6-5 combines with J gene TRBJ2-2; the D is unclear. This CDR3 region has 18 residues. CDR1 is MNHEY, CDR2 SVGAGI, per germline. The V gene lost 2 bases and the J gene lost 0 bases, with 16 bases spanning the gap. CDR3 in amino acids: CASSYGVGLLANTGELFF. The CDR3 DNA reads as TGTGCCAGCAGTTACGGAGTGGGTCTACTCGCGAACACCGGGGAGCTGTTTTTT.

V gene TRBV19 combines with J gene TRBJ1-1; D not resolved. Germline CDR1 and CDR2: LNHDA and SQIVND (reference sequence). With 7 bases removed from V and 1 base from J, the gap between germline ends came to 10 bases. The length of the CDR3 is 13 residues. Here the CDR3 DNA reads TGTGCCAGTACTCTTAGTCAGAACACTGAAGCTTTCTTT. This translates into CASTLSQNTEAFF. Full variable domain (outside the CDR3, taken from reference TRBV19 and TRBJ1-1): DGGITQSPKYLFRKEGQNVTLSCEQNLNHDAMYWYRQDPGQGLRLIYYSQIVNDFQKGDIAEGYSVSREKKESFPLTVTSAQKNPTAFYLCASTLSQNTEAFFGQGTRLTVV.

This clonotype was counted only a few times. This chain uses TRBV6-9 with TRBJ2-2; no clear D gene. CDR1 is MNHGY, CDR2 SVAAGI, per germline. Trimming cost V 2 bases and J 3 bases, with 16 bases left between them. This CDR3 is 17 amino acids long. CDR3 region: CASSYKWSLTYTGELFF. In DNA, the CDR3 is TGTGCCAGCAGTTATAAATGGAGCTTGACCTACACCGGGGAGCTGTTTTTT.

At least ten counts were recorded for this clonotype. The rearrangement uses TRBV7-2 and TRBJ1-2; D unresolved. Trimming removed 1 base from V and 3 bases from J, with 3 bases in between. The V gene's germline CDR1 is SGHTA and CDR2 FQGNSA. The CDR3 is 12 residues long. The CDR3 loop is CASSLGDYGYTF. CDR3 in DNA: TGTGCCAGCAGCTTAGGGGACTATGGCTACACCTTC. The full variable domain, with the rest looked up from reference TRBV7-2 and TRBJ1-2, is GAGVSQSPSNKVTEKGKDVELRCDPISGHTALYWYRQSLGQGLEFLIYFQGNSAPDKSGLPSDRFSAERTGGSVSTLTIQRTQQEDSAVYLCASSLGDYGYTFGSGTRLTVV.

V gene TRBV28 combines with J gene TRBJ2-3, with 7 bases matching TRBD1. With 6 bases clipped from V and 2 bases from J, the junction kept 8 bases outside the gene matches. Germline CDR1 reads MDHEN; CDR2 reads SYDVKM. This CDR3 is built from 15 residues. The CDR3 is CASSYGQAYTDTQYF. The DNA for the CDR3 is TGTGCCAGCAGCTACGGACAGGCCTACACAGATACGCAGTATTTT.

This clonotype has ten or more counts. V usage is TRBV20-1 and J usage is TRBJ1-2; no firm D call. The V and J ends lost 0 bases and 4 bases respectively, with 9 bases between them. Germline CDR1 DFQATT, CDR2 SNEGSKA (reference sequence). The CDR3 sequence is 13 residues long. As DNA, the CDR3 is TGCAGTGCTAGAGATCCCCCTCGCTATGGCTACACCTTC. It specifies CSARDPPRYGYTF.

This clonotype has ten or more counts. This chain connects TRBV10-3 to TRBJ2-5, with TRBD2 matching 14 bases. Germline V gene sequence: CDR1 ENHRY, CDR2 SYGVKD. The CDR3 length is 17 residues. V shed 6 bases, J shed 5 bases, and the junction held 11 bases outside the gene matches. DNA for the CDR3: TGTGCCATCAGGCAGGGACTAGCGGGGGCCGGGGCGGAGACCCAGTACTTC. It is translated as CAIRQGLAGAGAETQYF.

The rearrangement uses TRBV9 and TRBJ2-6, with TRBD1 matching 8 bases. Germline-derived CDR1 and CDR2 are SGDLS and YYNGEE. With V trimmed by 3 bases and J by 2 bases, 4 bases remained unmatched. CDR3 length equals 16 residues. CDR3 protein: CASSATGGTGANVLTF. CDR3 nucleotides: TGTGCCAGCAGCGCCACAGGGGGTACTGGGGCCAACGTCCTGACTTTC. Looking up the rest from reference TRBV9 and TRBJ2-6 gives the full variable domain: DSGVTQTPKHLITATGQRVTLRCSPRSGDLSVYWYQQSLDQGLQFLIQYYNGEERAKGNILERFSAQQFPDLHSELNLSSLELGDSALYFCASSATGGTGANVLTFGAGSRLTVL.

This clonotype was counted a few times. The rearrangement uses TRBV12-3 or TRBV12-4 and TRBJ2-1, with 10 bases matching TRBD2. The CDR3 spans 15 residues. J was trimmed by 4 bases and V by 5 bases; bases with no gene match: 5. The CDR3 loop is CASSQRTSGYNEQFF. Written as DNA, the CDR3 is TGTGCCAGCAGTCAACGGACTAGCGGTTACAATGAGCAGTTCTTC.

The gene calls are TRBV20-1 and TRBJ2-7, with 10 positions matching TRBD2. The length of the CDR3 is 16 residues. CDR1 and CDR2 from the germline V gene are DFQATT and SNEGSKA (reference sequence). V shed 3 bases and J 5 bases; nucleotides not matched to a gene: 13. CDR3 sequence: CSARGTSEYKEDEQYF. The CDR3, as DNA: TGCAGTGCTAGGGGGACTAGCGAGTATAAAGAGGACGAGCAGTACTTC.

The chain couples TRBV10-3 to TRBJ1-5, with D tentatively TRBD1 (6 bases). The CDR3 sequence is 13 residues long. Germline V gene lookup returns CDR1 ENHRY and CDR2 SYGVKD. V was clipped by 10 bases and J by 1 base, with 11 bases between them. The CDR3: CATNTGSNQPQHF. DNA for the CDR3: TGTGCCACCAATACAGGGAGCAATCAGCCCCAGCATTTT.

This clonotype was seen many times. This chain connects TRBV2 to TRBJ1-5; D is ambiguous. This CDR3 spans 16 amino acids. V gave up 4 bases and J gave up 3 bases, with 16 bases separating them. Germline lookup yields CDR1 SNHLY and CDR2 FYNNEI. The CDR3 reads CASSVEGGLNNQPQHF. For the CDR3, the DNA is TGTGCCAGCAGTGTAGAGGGAGGGTTGAACAATCAGCCCCAGCATTTT.

Turning to this clonotype: A much larger clone lies a single base off, so this may be a read error. The conserved phenylalanine or tryptophan normally closing the CDR3 is absent here, so this likely arose from a read error. This chain links TRBV7-9 with TRBJ1-1, with D unclear. In germline, CDR1 is SEHNR, CDR2 FQNEAQ (reference sequence). Trimming pared 3 bases from V and 4 bases from J, leaving 12 bases between. The CDR3 totals 14 residues. The CDR3 protein is CASSFDRFPTEAFC. For the CDR3, the DNA is TGTGCCAGCAGCTTCGATAGATTCCCCACTGAAGCTTTCTGT.